This TCR beta chain emerged from a study of regulatory T cells in long-lasting Graves disease. Study-wide findings and caveats: TRBV28 was favored in persistent disease, as were TRBJ1-2 and TRBJ2-5.

This clonotype was counted at least ten times. Its antigen is still unknown. Indicated time point: persistent/refractory GD, antithyroid drugs over 5 years with positive TRAb. TCR sequences were obtained from RNA taken from PBMCs. From germline, CDR1 is MDHEN and CDR2 SYDVKM. This CDR3 comprises 18 residues. V was pared by 0 bases and J by 1 base, with 6 bases of the junction left unmatched. CDR3-region Arm-PCR and iRepertoire HTBI primers produced the TCR beta libraries. TCRdb ran MiXCR on the multiplex PCR reads and lists one entry per CDR3 protein. The sample has roughly 360,000 distinct CDR3 sequences, approximately 25% seen once.

The V gene is TRBV28, the J gene TRBJ1-5; 10 bases agree with TRBD1. The sample here was peripheral blood mononuclear cells (PBMCs), taken when the disease was refractory, from a patient treated with antithyroid drugs. The clonotype comes from a woman aged 40 to 50 with Graves disease. In DNA, the CDR3 is TGTGCCAGCAGTTTATGGGGGACAGGGGTGAACAGCAATCAGCCCCAGCATTTT. This translates into CASSLWGTGVNSNQPQHF.